The 28 T cell receptor beta chains presented below share a single source sample, sequenced in a study of T cell responses to AZD1222 COVID-19 vaccine. Assay used: immunoSEQ multiplex PCR; TCRdb lists only in-frame clones, some missing. The sample carries around 140,000 clones, around 93% recorded once. The specimen was peripheral blood, collected 28 days after the second AZD1222 dose. Every receptor here comes from an adult who received the AZD1222 COVID-19 vaccine.

This chain connects TRBV7-8 to TRBJ2-1, with D tentatively TRBD2 (7 bases). Per the germline V gene, CDR1 is SGHVS and CDR2 is FQNEAQ. There are 17 residues in the CDR3. Trimming took 4 bases from V and 0 from J, leaving 16 bases between them. The chain's CDR3 is CASSSLGGGSSYNEQFF. The CDR3, as DNA: TGTGCCAGCAGCTCGCTAGGGGGAGGGTCCTCCTACAATGAGCAGTTCTTC.

This chain links TRBV18 with TRBJ1-1, with D possibly TRBD1 on 5 matching bases. This CDR3 has 14 amino acids. The germline V gene encodes CDR1 KGHSH and CDR2 LQKENI. Trimming shortened V by 1 base and J by 3 bases, and 9 bases separated the two germline ends. The CDR3 region has the DNA TGTGCCAGCTCACCACTCCAAGGGGACACTGAAGCTTTCTTT. Translating it yields CASSPLQGDTEAFF. Together with reference TRBV18 and TRBJ1-1, the CDR3 gives the full variable domain: NAGVMQNPRHLVRRRGQEARLRCSPMKGHSHVYWYRQLPEEGLKFMVYLQKENIIDESGMPKERFSAEFPKEGPSILRIQQVVRGDSAAYFCASSPLQGDTEAFFGQGTRLTVV.

The chain links TRBV27 to TRBJ1-1; weak D call: TRBD1 (6 bases). With 5 bases removed from V and 5 bases from J, the gap between germline ends came to 12 bases. The germline CDR1 and CDR2 sequences are MNHEY and SMNVEV (reference sequence). CDR3 size: 13 residues. The CDR3 coding sequence is TGTGCCAGCAGTATCCTAGGGGGGACTGAAGCTTTCTTT. This gives the protein CASSILGGTEAFF.

The CDR3: CASSQATGILAGEQYF. The CDR3 DNA is TGTGCCAGCAGCCAAGCCACGGGAATACTAGCTGGCGAGCAGTACTTC. The chain is built from TRBV3-1 (or the pseudogene TRBV3-2) and TRBJ2-7; tentative D call: TRBD2 (6 bases). V was cut by 1 base and J by 6 bases, with 19 bases left in between. Per the germline V gene, CDR1 is LGHDT and CDR2 is YNNKEL (reference sequence). The CDR3 totals 16 residues.

The chain couples TRBV4-1 to TRBJ2-7, with D maybe TRBD1 (6 bases). Germline lookup yields CDR1 MGHRA and CDR2 YSYEKL. The CDR3 sequence is 14 residues long. Trimming removed 1 base at V and 5 bases at J, with 12 bases between. The CDR3 bases are TGCGCCAGCAGCCAAGTAGGGGGTTGGAACGAGCAGTACTTC. Its translation is CASSQVGGWNEQYF.

The CDR3 protein is CASRVVSGNTIYF. CDR3 nucleotide sequence: TGTGCCAGCAGGGTCGTCTCTGGAAACACCATATATTTT. The chain joins TRBV28 to TRBJ1-3; D is ambiguous. CDR3 length: 13 amino acids. CDR1 is MDHEN, CDR2 SYDVKM, per germline. Trimming removed 6 bases from V and 0 bases from J, with 6 bases in between.

The chain recombines TRBV29-1 with TRBJ1-5, with 7 positions matching TRBD1. Germline trimming cut 7 bases from V and 2 bases from J; bases unmatched to any gene: 2. Germline lookup yields CDR1 SQVTM and CDR2 ANQGSEA. This CDR3 is 12 amino acids long. CDR3 DNA sequence: TGCAGCGCCGGACAGGGCAATCAGCCCCAGCATTTT. Its translation is CSAGQGNQPQHF.

This clone has more than one count but fewer than ten. V gene TRBV27 combines with J gene TRBJ1-2; a weak D match, TRBD1 (5 bases). Germline CDR1 MNHEY, CDR2 SMNVEV (reference sequence). Deletions cut 2 bases from V and 4 bases from J, with 14 bases between. This CDR3 region has 15 residues. DNA of the CDR3: TGTGCCAGCAGTTTACAGTACGGGACGGGCTATGGCTACACCTTC. This codes for CASSLQYGTGYGYTF.

The rearrangement links TRBV27 to TRBJ1-2; D remains unclear. V dropped 3 bases and J dropped 4 bases, with 12 bases sitting between them. The CDR3 length is 14 residues. CDR1 and CDR2 from the germline V gene are MNHEY and SMNVEV (reference sequence). The CDR3 reads CASSFRGVSYGYTF. The CDR3 DNA sequence: TGTGCCAGCAGTTTTCGCGGGGTGAGCTATGGCTACACCTTC.

This clone showed up just a few times. The chain carries TRBV28 and TRBJ1-5, with TRBD1 identical over 8 bases. Germline loops: CDR1 MDHEN, CDR2 SYDVKM. The J segment lost 6 bases and the V segment lost 4 bases, leaving 11 bases of the junction unmatched. The CDR3 consists of 16 residues. CDR3 bases: TGTGCCAGCAGTTCCCGGACAGGGTGGTACAGTCAGCCCCAGCATTTT. Protein: CASSSRTGWYSQPQHF.

The V gene is TRBV5-6, the J gene TRBJ2-3, with 10 bases aligning to TRBD2. The germline gives CDR1 SGHDT, CDR2 YYEEEE. V lost 9 bases, J lost 1 base, and 8 bases stayed unmatched. This CDR3 contains 15 residues. The CDR3 coding sequence is TGTGCCACCAAGGGCCTAGCGGGGGGCACAGATACGCAGTATTTT. Its translation: CATKGLAGGTDTQYF.

The genes are TRBV7-9 and TRBJ2-7; 10 positions match TRBD2. CDR1 and CDR2 (germline): SEHNR, FQNEAQ (reference sequence). The CDR3 has 14 amino acids. Trimming took 2 bases from V and 6 from J; bases not matched to a gene: 4. The CDR3 reads CASSLPGLALEQYF. In nucleotides, the CDR3 is TGTGCCAGCAGCTTACCGGGACTAGCGCTCGAGCAGTACTTC. Drawing the rest from reference TRBV7-9 and TRBJ2-7, the complete variable domain is DTGVSQNPRHKITKRGQNVTFRCDPISEHNRLYWYRQTLGQGPEFLTYFQNEAQLEKSRLLSDRFSAERPKGSFSTLEIQRTEQGDSAMYLCASSLPGLALEQYFGPGTRLTVT.

The CDR3 here is CASSLVQGLDEKLFF. The CDR3 region has the DNA TGTGCCAGCAGCTTAGTTCAGGGATTGGATGAAAAACTGTTTTTT. The chain is built from TRBV7-2 and TRBJ1-4; tentatively, D is TRBD1 (5 bases). Germline V gene lookup returns CDR1 SGHTA and CDR2 FQGNSA. Trimming left V 1 base short and J 6 bases short, with 12 bases between. There are 15 residues in the CDR3.

With respect to this clone: An end of the junction differs from the germline gene, which may be a read error. The CDR3: CASSLSSNTGELFF. As DNA, the CDR3 is TGTGCTAGCAGCTTGTCCTCGAACACCGGGGAGCTGTTTTTT. V gene TRBV7-7 combines with J gene TRBJ2-2; no definite D call. From germline, CDR1 is SSHAT and CDR2 FNYEAQ (reference sequence). The CDR3 contains 14 residues.

This sequence joins TRBV19 and TRBJ1-6; no clear D gene. This CDR3 comprises 18 residues. The germline gives CDR1 LNHDA, CDR2 SQIVND (reference sequence). V was clipped by 6 bases and J by 5 bases, with 23 bases between them. CDR3 protein: CASSYYRIGPRDNSPLHF. CDR3 DNA: TGTGCCAGTAGCTATTATCGAATCGGACCGCGGGATAATTCACCCCTCCACTTT.

This clone has a handful of counts. The rearrangement links TRBV5-1 to TRBJ2-1; 7 bases fit TRBD2. V lost 2 bases, J lost 13 bases, and 9 bases stayed unmatched. The germline V gene encodes CDR1 SGHRS and CDR2 YFSETQ. The CDR3 loop spans 13 amino acids. CDR3: CASSFDGTTNQFF. The CDR3 DNA reads TGCGCCAGCAGCTTTGACGGGACTACTAATCAGTTCTTC. The whole variable domain, remainder taken from reference TRBV5-1 and TRBJ2-1, is KAGVTQTPRYLIKTRGQQVTLSCSPISGHRSVSWYQQTPGQGLQFLFEYFSETQRNKGNFPGRFSGRQFSNSRSEMNVSTLELGDSALYLCASSFDGTTNQFFGPGTRLTVL.

In this sample, this clone turned up once. The V and J genes are TRBV28 and TRBJ1-2; 7 nucleotides agree with TRBD1. CDR3 length: 14 amino acids. CDR1 and CDR2 from the germline V gene are MDHEN and SYDVKM. Trimming at V came to 5 bases and at J to 5 bases, leaving 8 bases not matched to a gene. CDR3 nucleotide sequence: TGTGCCAGCAGTCCCGGGACAGAGACTTATGGCTACACCTTC. Its protein is CASSPGTETYGYTF.

The gene calls are TRBV11-1 and TRBJ1-4; TRBD1 might be the D (5 bases). Germline CDR1 reads SGHAT; CDR2 reads FQDESV (reference sequence). The CDR3 covers 15 residues. V lost 5 bases, J lost 3 bases, and 13 bases lay in between. In DNA, the CDR3 is TGTGCCAGCAGCCGCGGGGGACGACCTAATGAAAAACTGTTTTTT. As protein: CASSRGGRPNEKLFF.

The V and J genes are TRBV5-1 and TRBJ1-2, with D unclear. This CDR3 is 12 amino acids long. The V end was cut by 4 bases, the J end by 10 bases, with 14 bases between. Germline CDR1 is SGHRS and CDR2 is YFSETQ. The CDR3 coding sequence is TGCGCCAGCAGCGATCCCTCAGTCGACTACACCTTC. It is translated as CASSDPSVDYTF.

V and J are TRBV9 and TRBJ2-7; tentative D call: TRBD2 (5 bases). The CDR3 loop spans 13 amino acids. V lost 0 bases to trimming and J lost 6 bases, with 10 bases between them. The germline gives CDR1 SGDLS, CDR2 YYNGEE. CDR3 amino acids: CASSVGLGSEQYF. CDR3 DNA sequence: TGTGCCAGCAGCGTAGGGTTGGGGAGCGAGCAGTACTTC.

The chain carries TRBV5-1 and TRBJ2-1, with 10 positions matching TRBD2. V trimming: 0 bases; J trimming: 8 bases; junction bases outside the gene matches: 8. This CDR3 is built from 16 residues. Germline CDR1 reads SGHRS; CDR2 reads YFSETQ. As DNA, the CDR3 is TGCGCCAGCAGCTTGGGGCCTAGCGGGAGTTCATATGAGCAGTTCTTC. This encodes CASSLGPSGSSYEQFF.

The chain employs TRBV7-9 and TRBJ2-2, with D unclear. The V and J ends lost 4 bases and 1 base respectively, with 7 bases between them. Germline loops: CDR1 SEHNR, CDR2 FQNEAQ (reference sequence). This CDR3 has 14 amino acids. The CDR3 bases are TGTGCCAGCAGCTACGGAATGAACACCGGGGAGCTGTTTTTT. Protein: CASSYGMNTGELFF.

This clone occurred once. The identical CDR3 is also encoded by other nucleotide sequences in the sample. V and J are TRBV5-1 and TRBJ2-5; no definite D call. The germline CDR1 and CDR2 sequences are SGHRS and YFSETQ. Trimming left V 1 base short and J 5 bases short, with 6 bases between. The CDR3 runs 12 residues. The CDR3 reads CASSLFGETQYF. CDR3 sequence (DNA): TGCGCCAGCAGCTTGTTTGGGGAGACCCAGTACTTC.

The chain links TRBV11-1 to TRBJ1-2, with D unclear. The germline V gene has CDR1 SGHAT and CDR2 FQDESV (reference sequence). CDR3 length equals 13 residues. Trimming took 5 bases from V and 4 from J, leaving 11 bases between them. The CDR3 nucleotides are TGTGCCAGCAGCAAGGCGGGCGGCTATGGCTACACCTTC. It encodes CASSKAGGYGYTF.

The chain couples TRBV5-1 to TRBJ1-2, with 7 bases lining up with TRBD1. The J segment lost 8 bases and the V segment lost 3 bases, leaving 16 bases of the junction unmatched. Germline V CDR1 and CDR2: SGHRS, YFSETQ. The CDR3 sequence is 16 residues long. CDR3 sequence (DNA): TGCGCCAGCAGCTCGGGGCAAGAAAACAGGGGTGGCGGCTACACCTTC. Translation: CASSSGQENRGGGYTF.

The chain carries TRBV9 and TRBJ1-2, with a tentative D call TRBD1 (6 bases). The CDR3 has 14 amino acids. V was pared by 4 bases and J by 4 bases, with 14 bases between. CDR1 and CDR2 (germline): SGDLS, YYNGEE. This CDR3 reads CASSPYVTGYGYTF. CDR3 bases: TGTGCCAGCAGCCCCTACGTGACAGGCTATGGCTACACCTTC.

This clone was seen a handful of times. The CDR3 protein is CASRPSGSKHEQFF. CDR3 in DNA: TGCGCCAGCAGGCCTAGCGGGAGTAAACATGAGCAGTTCTTC. The V and J genes are TRBV5-1 and TRBJ2-1, with TRBD2 identical over 10 bases. CDR1 is SGHRS and CDR2 is YFSETQ in the germline V gene. V lost 5 bases, J lost 8 bases, and 7 bases stayed unmatched. The CDR3 sequence is 14 residues long.

V usage is TRBV5-1 and J usage is TRBJ2-7; the match to TRBD1 covers 7 bases. This CDR3 contains 15 residues. The ends lost 4 bases at V and 1 base at J; junction bases unmatched: 8. CDR1 is SGHRS and CDR2 is YFSETQ in the germline V gene. The chain's CDR3 is CASSLVGQESYEQYF. CDR3 bases: TGCGCCAGCAGCCTAGTTGGACAGGAGTCCTACGAGCAGTACTTC.